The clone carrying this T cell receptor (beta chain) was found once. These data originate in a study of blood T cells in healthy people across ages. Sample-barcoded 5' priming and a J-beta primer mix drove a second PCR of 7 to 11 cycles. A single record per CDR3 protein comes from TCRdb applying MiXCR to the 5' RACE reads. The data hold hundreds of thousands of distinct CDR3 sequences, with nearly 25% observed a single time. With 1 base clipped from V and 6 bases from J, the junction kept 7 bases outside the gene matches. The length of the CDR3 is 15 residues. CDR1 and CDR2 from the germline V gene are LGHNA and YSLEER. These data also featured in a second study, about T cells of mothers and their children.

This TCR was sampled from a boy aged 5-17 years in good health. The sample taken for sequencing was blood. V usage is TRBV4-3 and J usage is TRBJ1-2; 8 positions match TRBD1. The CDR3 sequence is CASSQGQGLNDGYTF. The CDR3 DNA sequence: TGCGCCAGCAGCCAAGGACAGGGGTTGAATGATGGCTACACCTTC.